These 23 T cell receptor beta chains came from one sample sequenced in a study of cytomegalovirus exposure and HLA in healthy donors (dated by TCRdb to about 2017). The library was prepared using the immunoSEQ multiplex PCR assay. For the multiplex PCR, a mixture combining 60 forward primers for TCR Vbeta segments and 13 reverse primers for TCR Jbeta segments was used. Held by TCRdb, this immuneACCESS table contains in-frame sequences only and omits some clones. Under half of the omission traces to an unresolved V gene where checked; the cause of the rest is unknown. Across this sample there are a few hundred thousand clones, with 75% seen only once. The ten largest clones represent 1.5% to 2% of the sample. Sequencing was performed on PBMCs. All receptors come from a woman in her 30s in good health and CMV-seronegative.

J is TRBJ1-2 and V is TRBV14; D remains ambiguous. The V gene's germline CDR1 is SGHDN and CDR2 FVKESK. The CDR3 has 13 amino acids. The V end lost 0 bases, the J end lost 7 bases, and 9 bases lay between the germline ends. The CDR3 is CASSQDARSGYTF. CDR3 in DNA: TGTGCCAGCAGCCAAGATGCCAGGTCTGGCTACACCTTC.

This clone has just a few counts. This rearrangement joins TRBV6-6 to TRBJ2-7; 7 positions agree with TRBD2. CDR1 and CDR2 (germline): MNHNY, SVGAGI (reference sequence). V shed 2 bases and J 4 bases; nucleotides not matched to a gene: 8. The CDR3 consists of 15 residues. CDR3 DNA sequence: TGTGCCAGCAGTTACATGCGGGCTAGCGGTTACGAGCAGTACTTC. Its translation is CASSYMRASGYEQYF.

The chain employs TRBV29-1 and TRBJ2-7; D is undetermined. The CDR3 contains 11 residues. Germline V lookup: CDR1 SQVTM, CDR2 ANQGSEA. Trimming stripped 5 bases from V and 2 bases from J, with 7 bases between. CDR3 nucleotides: TGCAGCGTTCTCTCCGCCTACGAGCAGTACTTC. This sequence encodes CSVLSAYEQYF.

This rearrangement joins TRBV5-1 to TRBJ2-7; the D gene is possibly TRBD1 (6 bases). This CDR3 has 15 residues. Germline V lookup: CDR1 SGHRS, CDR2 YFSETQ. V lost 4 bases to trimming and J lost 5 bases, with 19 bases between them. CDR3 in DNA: TGCGCCAGCAGCCCGTACCAACAGGGTCTGGACGAGCAGTACTTC. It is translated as CASSPYQQGLDEQYF. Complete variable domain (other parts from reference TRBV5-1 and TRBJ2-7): KAGVTQTPRYLIKTRGQQVTLSCSPISGHRSVSWYQQTPGQGLQFLFEYFSETQRNKGNFPGRFSGRQFSNSRSEMNVSTLELGDSALYLCASSPYQQGLDEQYFGPGTRLTVT.

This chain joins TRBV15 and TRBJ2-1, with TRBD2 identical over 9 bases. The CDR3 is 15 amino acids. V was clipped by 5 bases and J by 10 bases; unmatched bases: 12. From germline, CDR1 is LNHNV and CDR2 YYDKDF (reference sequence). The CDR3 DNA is TGTGCCACCAGCCTACGGACTAGCGCACAGGGGGAGCAGTTCTTC. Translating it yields CATSLRTSAQGEQFF.

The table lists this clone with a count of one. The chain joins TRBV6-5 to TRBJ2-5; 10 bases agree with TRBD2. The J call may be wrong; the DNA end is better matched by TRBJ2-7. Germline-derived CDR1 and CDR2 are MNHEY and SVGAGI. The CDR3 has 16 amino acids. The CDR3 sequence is CASSSGLAAHAYEQYF. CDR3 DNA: TGTGCCAGCAGTTCTGGACTAGCGGCTCATGCCTACGAGCAGTACTTC.

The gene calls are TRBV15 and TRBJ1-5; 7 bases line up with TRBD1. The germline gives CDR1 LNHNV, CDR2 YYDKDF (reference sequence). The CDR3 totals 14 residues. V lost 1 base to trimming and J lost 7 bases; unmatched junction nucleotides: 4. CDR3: CATSRGGQTQPQHF. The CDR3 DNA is TGTGCCACCAGCAGAGGGGGACAGACGCAGCCCCAGCATTTT.

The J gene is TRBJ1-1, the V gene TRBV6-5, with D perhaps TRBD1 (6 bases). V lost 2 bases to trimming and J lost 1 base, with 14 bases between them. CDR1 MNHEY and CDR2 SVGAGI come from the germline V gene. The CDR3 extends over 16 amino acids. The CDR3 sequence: CASSYGGGARNTEAFF. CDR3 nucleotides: TGTGCCAGCAGTTACGGTGGGGGCGCAAGGAACACTGAAGCTTTCTTT.

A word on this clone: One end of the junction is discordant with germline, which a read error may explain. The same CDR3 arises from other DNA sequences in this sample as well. CDR3 sequence: CSVWDSEDTEAFF. The CDR3 DNA follows: TGCAGCGTTTGGGACAGTGAGGACACTGAGGCTTTCTTT. The chain recombines TRBV29-1 with TRBJ1-1; 7 bases are shared with TRBD1. Germline CDR1 SQVTM, CDR2 ANQGSEA. The CDR3 extends over 13 amino acids.

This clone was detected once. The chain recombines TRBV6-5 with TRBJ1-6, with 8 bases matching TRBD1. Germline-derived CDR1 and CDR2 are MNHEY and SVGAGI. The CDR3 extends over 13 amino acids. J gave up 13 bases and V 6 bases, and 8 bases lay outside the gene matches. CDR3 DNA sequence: TGTGCCAGCAGGGAAAGACAGGGGAATCCCCTCCACTTT. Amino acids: CASRERQGNPLHF.

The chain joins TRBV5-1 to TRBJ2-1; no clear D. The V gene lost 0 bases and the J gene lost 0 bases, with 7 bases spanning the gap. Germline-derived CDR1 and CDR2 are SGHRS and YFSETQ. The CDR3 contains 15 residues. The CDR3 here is CASSLVRSSYNEQFF. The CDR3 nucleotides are TGCGCCAGCAGCTTGGTACGGAGCTCCTACAATGAGCAGTTCTTC.

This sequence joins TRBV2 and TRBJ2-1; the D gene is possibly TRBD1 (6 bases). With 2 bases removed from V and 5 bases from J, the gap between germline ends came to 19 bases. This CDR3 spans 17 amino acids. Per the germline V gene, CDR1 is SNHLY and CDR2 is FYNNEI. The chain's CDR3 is CASSERGSGYGNNEQFF. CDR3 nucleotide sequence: TGTGCCAGCAGTGAAAGGGGGTCAGGGTACGGGAACAATGAGCAGTTCTTC.

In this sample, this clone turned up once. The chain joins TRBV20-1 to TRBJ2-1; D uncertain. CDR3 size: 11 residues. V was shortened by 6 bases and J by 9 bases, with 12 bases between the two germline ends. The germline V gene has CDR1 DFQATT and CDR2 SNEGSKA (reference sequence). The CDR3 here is CSAEDITEQFF. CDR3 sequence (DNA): TGCAGTGCAGAGGATATTACTGAGCAGTTCTTC.

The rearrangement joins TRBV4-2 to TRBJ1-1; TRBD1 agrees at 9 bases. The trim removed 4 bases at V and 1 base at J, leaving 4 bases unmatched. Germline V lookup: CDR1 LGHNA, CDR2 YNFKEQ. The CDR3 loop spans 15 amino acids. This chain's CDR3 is CASSPGTGKNTEAFF. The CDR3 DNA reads TGTGCCAGCAGCCCCGGGACAGGGAAGAACACTGAAGCTTTCTTT.

The CDR3 sequence is CASSLEGRESQPQHF. The CDR3 bases are TGCGCCAGCAGCTTGGAGGGCAGGGAAAGTCAGCCCCAGCATTTT. V is TRBV5-1 and J is TRBJ1-5, with a tentative D call TRBD1 (5 bases). The CDR3 sequence is 15 residues long. V was clipped by 0 bases and J by 6 bases, with 13 bases between them. Germline lookup yields CDR1 SGHRS and CDR2 YFSETQ.

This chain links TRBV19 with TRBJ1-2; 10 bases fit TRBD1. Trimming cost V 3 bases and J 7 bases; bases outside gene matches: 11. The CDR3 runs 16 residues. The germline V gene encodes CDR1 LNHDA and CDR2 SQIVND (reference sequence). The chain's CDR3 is CASSMGDRGQGRGYTF. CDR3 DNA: TGTGCCAGTAGTATGGGAGACAGGGGGCAGGGACGTGGCTACACCTTC.

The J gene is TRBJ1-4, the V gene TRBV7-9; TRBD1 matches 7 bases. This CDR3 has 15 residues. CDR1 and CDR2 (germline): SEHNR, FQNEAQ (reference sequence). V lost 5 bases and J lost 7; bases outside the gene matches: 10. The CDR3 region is CASSRGGQGGEKLFF. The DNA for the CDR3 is TGTGCCAGCAGCCGAGGGGGCCAGGGTGGTGAAAAACTGTTTTTT. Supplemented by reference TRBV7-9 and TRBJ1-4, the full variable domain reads DTGVSQNPRHKITKRGQNVTFRCDPISEHNRLYWYRQTLGQGPEFLTYFQNEAQLEKSRLLSDRFSAERPKGSFSTLEIQRTEQGDSAMYLCASSRGGQGGEKLFFGSGTQLSVL.

The DNA for the CDR3 is TGTGCCAGCAGCGTAGGCTTCAATGAACAGTTATATGGCTACACCTTC. Protein: CASSVGFNEQLYGYTF. The V call is TRBV9, the J call TRBJ1-2; D is unresolved. CDR1 SGDLS and CDR2 YYNGEE come from the germline V gene. The CDR3 totals 16 residues. Trimming pared 0 bases from V and 5 bases from J, leaving 17 bases between.

As DNA, the CDR3 is TGTGCCAGCAGCTTCCGAAAGAAGGACCGGGACAGGGGTAGAACCGGGGAGCTGTTTTTT. As protein: CASSFRKKDRDRGRTGELFF. This chain uses TRBV21-1 with TRBJ2-2; the DNA was not compared with TRBD1, the D call given in the table. TRBV21-1 is tagged as a pseudogene. The CDR3 is 20 residues long.

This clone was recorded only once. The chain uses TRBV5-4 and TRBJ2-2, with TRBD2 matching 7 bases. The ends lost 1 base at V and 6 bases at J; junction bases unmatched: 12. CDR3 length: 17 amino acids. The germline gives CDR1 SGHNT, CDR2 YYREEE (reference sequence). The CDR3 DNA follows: TGTGCCAGCAGCTTGAACGGGGGGATTATGGAAGCCGGGGAGCTGTTTTTT. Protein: CASSLNGGIMEAGELFF.

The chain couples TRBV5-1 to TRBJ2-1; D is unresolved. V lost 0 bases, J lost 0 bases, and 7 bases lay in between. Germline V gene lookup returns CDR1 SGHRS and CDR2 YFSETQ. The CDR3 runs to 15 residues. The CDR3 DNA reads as TGCGCCAGCAGCTTGGGCCCAGGCTCCTACAATGAGCAGTTCTTC. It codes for CASSLGPGSYNEQFF.

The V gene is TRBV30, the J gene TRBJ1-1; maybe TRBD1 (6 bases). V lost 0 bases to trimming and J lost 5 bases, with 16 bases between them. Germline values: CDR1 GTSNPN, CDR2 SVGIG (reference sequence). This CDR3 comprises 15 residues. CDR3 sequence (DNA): TGTGCCTGGAGTGTATTACAGGGCCGAAATACTGAAGCTTTCTTT. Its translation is CAWSVLQGRNTEAFF.

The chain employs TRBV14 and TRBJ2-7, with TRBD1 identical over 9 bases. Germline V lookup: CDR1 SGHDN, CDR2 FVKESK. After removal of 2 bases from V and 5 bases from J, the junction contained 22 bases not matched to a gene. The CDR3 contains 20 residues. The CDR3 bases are TGTGCCAGCAGCCAACTGAGTCCAGCTATTTGGGGACAGGGTATACACGAGCAGTACTTC. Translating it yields CASSQLSPAIWGQGIHEQYF. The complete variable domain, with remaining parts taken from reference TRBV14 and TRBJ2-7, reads EAGVTQFPSHSVIEKGQTVTLRCDPISGHDNLYWYRRVMGKEIKFLLHFVKESKQDESGMPNNRFLAERTGGTYSTLKVQPAELEDSGVYFCASSQLSPAIWGQGIHEQYFGPGTRLTVT.